The 14 T cell receptor beta chains presented below share a single source sample, sequenced in a study of cytomegalovirus exposure and HLA in healthy donors. The study ran its PCR with 60 Vbeta and 13 Jbeta primers. Using immunoSEQ multiplex PCR, the repertoire was profiled, and TCRdb retains in-frame clones only, with some absent. The sample includes approximately 180,000 clones, roughly four fifths of them seen just once. Material for sequencing was PBMCs. The origin of the receptors is a woman between 18 and 29 years old in good health and CMV-seropositive.

This clone was seen a handful of times. The V gene is TRBV6-5, the J gene TRBJ2-5; a possible D gene is TRBD2 (6 bases). The CDR3 has 11 residues. V lost 5 bases, J lost 11 bases, and 12 bases lay in between. Germline-derived CDR1 and CDR2 are MNHEY and SVGAGI. This CDR3 reads CASSTFREQYF. DNA of the CDR3: TGTGCCAGCAGTACTTTTCGGGAGCAGTACTTC.

This clone was counted a single time. This chain connects TRBV2 to TRBJ1-5; D perhaps matches TRBD1 (6 bases). The V gene lost 4 bases and the J gene lost 1 base, with 11 bases spanning the gap. The CDR3 loop spans 15 amino acids. Germline V gene lookup returns CDR1 SNHLY and CDR2 FYNNEI. In nucleotides, the CDR3 is TGTGCCAGCAGTGCCAGTGGACAGAGCAATCAGCCCCAGCATTTT. Translating it yields CASSASGQSNQPQHF.

The chain joins TRBV19 to TRBJ1-1; 8 nucleotides agree with TRBD1. V was clipped by 7 bases and J by 5 bases; unmatched bases: 12. This CDR3 contains 15 residues. Germline V gene data show CDR1 as LNHDA and CDR2 as SQIVND (reference sequence). The CDR3 DNA sequence: TGTGCCAGTACTCCCGGCGGCAGGGGGCTGACTGAAGCTTTCTTT. This gives the protein CASTPGGRGLTEAFF.

The chain is built from TRBV6-1 and TRBJ2-3, with 8 bases that match TRBD1. CDR3 length: 14 amino acids. CDR1 and CDR2 (germline): MNHNS, SASEGT. V shed 10 bases, J shed 5 bases, and the junction held 11 bases outside the gene matches. CDR3 nucleotide sequence: TGTGCCACCGGAGACAGGGGAATCGGAGATACGCAGTATTTT. Translating it yields CATGDRGIGDTQYF.

V and J are TRBV5-4 and TRBJ2-5, with TRBD2 identical over 11 bases. V lost 2 bases and J lost 4; bases outside the gene matches: 7. CDR1 is SGHNT and CDR2 is YYREEE in the germline V gene (reference sequence). This CDR3 has 16 residues. The chain's CDR3 is CASSLSVAGGRETQYF. DNA of the CDR3: TGTGCCAGCAGCTTATCGGTAGCGGGGGGGCGAGAGACCCAGTACTTC.

The J gene is TRBJ1-1, the V gene TRBV18, with 8 nucleotides matching TRBD1. V lost 1 base, J lost 0 bases, and 10 bases stayed unmatched. CDR1 KGHSH and CDR2 LQKENI come from the germline V gene. The CDR3 consists of 18 residues. CDR3 bases: TGTGCCAGCTCACCACTGACAGGGGAAGGCGGGATGAACACTGAAGCTTTCTTT. It yields the protein CASSPLTGEGGMNTEAFF.

The chain recombines TRBV11-2 with TRBJ2-7; 8 bases align to TRBD2. The CDR3 runs to 14 residues. V was clipped by 4 bases and J by 2 bases; unmatched bases: 4. Germline lookup yields CDR1 SGHAT and CDR2 FQNNGV. CDR3 amino acids: CASSSERGTYEQYF. The CDR3 nucleotides are TGTGCCAGCAGCTCGGAGCGGGGGACCTACGAGCAGTACTTC.

This chain connects TRBV6-6 to TRBJ2-2; TRBD1 agrees at 12 bases. The V and J ends lost 10 bases and 6 bases, in that order; junction bases with no gene match: 6. In germline, CDR1 is MNHNY, CDR2 SVGAGI (reference sequence). This CDR3 is built from 14 residues. CDR3 coding DNA: TGTGCCATCGCCGGGACAGGGGGCGCCGGGGAGCTGTTTTTT. This encodes CAIAGTGGAGELFF.

This chain links TRBV6-5 with TRBJ2-1; 11 bases are a match to TRBD2. This CDR3 has 14 amino acids. V trimming: 6 bases; J trimming: 6 bases; junction bases outside the gene matches: 4. CDR1 is MNHEY and CDR2 is SVGAGI in the germline V gene. CDR3 in DNA: TGTGCCAGCAGAACTAGCGGGGGACCCAATGAGCAGTTCTTC. Amino acids: CASRTSGGPNEQFF.

This clone was recorded once. The V and J genes are TRBV4-1 and TRBJ2-1; D call uncertain. The CDR3 has 15 residues. The V end was cut by 4 bases, the J end by 0 bases, with 10 bases between. Germline V gene lookup returns CDR1 MGHRA and CDR2 YSYEKL. CDR3: CASSPQLSSYNEQFF. The CDR3 DNA is TGCGCCAGCAGCCCCCAACTAAGCTCCTACAATGAGCAGTTCTTC.

The chain joins TRBV2 to TRBJ1-1; no reliable D call. Trimming removed 6 bases at V and 11 bases at J, with 16 bases between. The CDR3 spans 12 residues. The germline V gene has CDR1 SNHLY and CDR2 FYNNEI. CDR3 sequence: CASSREARYAFF. Here the CDR3 DNA reads TGTGCCAGCAGCCGCGAGGCCCGCTACGCTTTCTTT.

This chain uses TRBV7-2 with TRBJ2-1; tentatively, D is TRBD2 (6 bases). V lost 3 bases, J lost 8 bases, and 14 bases lay in between. Per the germline V gene, CDR1 is SGHTA and CDR2 is FQGNSA. This CDR3 is built from 14 residues. The CDR3: CASSFLRGSYEQFF. CDR3 in DNA: TGTGCCAGCAGCTTCCTTCGGGGGTCTTATGAGCAGTTCTTC.

This clone came up once. This chain connects TRBV18 to TRBJ2-5; TRBD1 might be the D (5 bases). The V gene lost 2 bases and the J gene lost 4 bases, with 8 bases spanning the gap. This CDR3 comprises 13 residues. CDR1 is KGHSH and CDR2 is LQKENI in the germline V gene. The CDR3 reads CASSPGAGETQYF. CDR3 nucleotide sequence: TGTGCCAGCTCACCAGGGGCAGGAGAGACCCAGTACTTC.

The V gene is TRBV6-1, the J gene TRBJ2-7; D uncertain. CDR1 is MNHNS, CDR2 SASEGT, per germline. This CDR3 has 13 residues. Trimming cost V 7 bases and J 2 bases, with 12 bases left between them. CDR3 nucleotides: TGTGCCAGCACCCTAACTGCCCCCTACGAGCAGTACTTC. Translated: CASTLTAPYEQYF.